The T cell receptor (beta chain) described here comes from a study of cytomegalovirus exposure and HLA in healthy donors. Study-wide results and limits: Association of a missense DCLRE1C variant with TCR beta V- and J-gene trimming was reported in a later analysis. Most likely, a cluster of highly shared sequence variants arose as a sequencing artifact. A later analysis reportedly found that, within productive TCRs, an Asian-associated ancestry cluster had fewer N-insertions than the mean observed across the approximately 690 donors. An analysis done earlier found most TCR beta V segments productive about 90% or about 30% of the time.

The study ran its PCR with 60 Vbeta and 13 Jbeta primers. Clones were sequenced by immunoSEQ multiplex PCR, and TCRdb holds only the in-frame ones, with some missing. In the table there are about 150,000 clones, roughly 80% of which are singletons. Details on this clone: Antigen: not known.

Germline V gene lookup returns CDR1 SGHRS and CDR2 YFSETQ. Trimming left V 4 bases short and J 1 base short, with 18 bases between. The CDR3 runs to 16 residues. This sequence joins TRBV5-1 and TRBJ2-7; D is possibly TRBD1 (6 bases). The TCR was taken from a man aged 40-49 years in good health and CMV-seropositive. What was sequenced was PBMCs. The CDR3 loop is CASSNSGTPPSYEQYF. The CDR3 coding sequence is TGCGCCAGCAGCAACTCCGGGACACCCCCTTCCTACGAGCAGTACTTC.